The 13 T cell receptor beta chains listed next were all sequenced from one sample in a study of beta chain features in type 1 diabetes. Antigens of these TCRs are unknown. Expressed TCRB transcripts were sequenced because the entire RNA isolate underwent reverse transcription. Generated by immunoSEQ multiplex PCR, the TCRdb table keeps only in-frame clones and is missing some. The table lists some 240,000 clones, under 20% of them singletons. Study outcomes and limitations: In all four CD4+ subsets, TCRB CDR3 length was significantly, moderately reduced in type 1 diabetes.

Specimen: naive CD4+ T cells from blood. The receptors were sampled from a man aged 25-45 years with type 1 diabetes.

This sequence joins TRBV30 and TRBJ2-2; no definite D call. The length of the CDR3 is 11 residues. CDR1 GTSNPN and CDR2 SVGIG come from the germline V gene (reference sequence). The V gene lost 4 bases and the J gene lost 6 bases, with 6 bases spanning the gap. The DNA for the CDR3 is TGTGCCTGGACCCCATCCGGGGAGCTGTTTTTT. It codes for CAWTPSGELFF.

The CDR3 nucleotides read TGTGCCTGGAGTGTACAGGGGGCTAATGAGCAGTTCTTC. This codes for CAWSVQGANEQFF. This chain connects TRBV30 to TRBJ2-1; 9 nucleotides align to TRBD1. CDR3 length: 13 amino acids. Unmatched junction bases numbered 1, after V lost 0 bases and J lost 7 bases. CDR1 and CDR2 (germline): GTSNPN, SVGIG (reference sequence).

Only a few counts were recorded for this clone. In DNA, the CDR3 is TGTGCCAGCAGCGATCGATTGAGAACTGGGGAGCAGTACTTC. This codes for CASSDRLRTGEQYF. The chain is built from TRBV7-2 and TRBJ2-7; D gene ambiguous. Germline-derived CDR1 and CDR2 are SGHTA and FQGNSA. This CDR3 comprises 14 residues. Trimming left V 5 bases short and J 7 bases short, with 18 bases between. The complete variable domain, with remaining parts taken from reference TRBV7-2 and TRBJ2-7, reads GAGVSQSPSNKVTEKGKDVELRCDPISGHTALYWYRQSLGQGLEFLIYFQGNSAPDKSGLPSDRFSAERTGGSVSTLTIQRTQQEDSAVYLCASSDRLRTGEQYFGPGTRLTVT.

This clone came up a few times. The V gene is TRBV7-9, the J gene TRBJ2-1; no reliable D call. The CDR3 is 14 residues long. Per germline, CDR1 SEHNR and CDR2 FQNEAQ (reference sequence). Trimming shortened V by 0 bases and J by 9 bases, and 12 bases separated the two germline ends. The CDR3 reads CASSLAPSRREQFF. As DNA, the CDR3 is TGTGCCAGCAGCTTAGCACCCAGCAGGCGTGAGCAGTTCTTC.

This chain joins TRBV7-2 and TRBJ2-5, with D hard to call. CDR3 length: 13 amino acids. Germline loops: CDR1 SGHTA, CDR2 FQGNSA. The V gene lost 3 bases and the J gene lost 2 bases, with 7 bases spanning the gap. The DNA for the CDR3 is TGTGCCAGCAGCTTCAGCAGACAAGAGACCCAGTACTTC. As protein: CASSFSRQETQYF. The whole variable domain, filled in from reference TRBV7-2 and TRBJ2-5, reads GAGVSQSPSNKVTEKGKDVELRCDPISGHTALYWYRQSLGQGLEFLIYFQGNSAPDKSGLPSDRFSAERTGGSVSTLTIQRTQQEDSAVYLCASSFSRQETQYFGPGTRLLVL.

The V gene is TRBV15, the J gene TRBJ1-2; D is possibly TRBD1 (5 bases). CDR3 size: 15 residues. CDR1 is LNHNV, CDR2 YYDKDF, per germline (reference sequence). The V gene lost 2 bases and the J gene lost 4 bases, with 14 bases spanning the gap. CDR3 amino acids: CATSRSVDGAYGYTF. The CDR3 nucleotides are TGTGCCACCAGCAGATCTGTCGACGGGGCCTATGGCTACACCTTC.

This clone was seen a handful of times. As DNA, the CDR3 is TGTGCCAGCAACTACAGGGACCTCACAGATACGCAGTATTTT. Translated: CASNYRDLTDTQYF. This chain joins TRBV28 and TRBJ2-3; tentative D call: TRBD1 (6 bases). This CDR3 region has 14 residues. Germline loops: CDR1 MDHEN, CDR2 SYDVKM. With 7 bases removed from V and 2 bases from J, the gap between germline ends came to 13 bases. Full variable domain (remainder filled in from reference TRBV28 and TRBJ2-3): DVKVTQSSRYLVKRTGEKVFLECVQDMDHENMFWYRQDPGLGLRLIYFSYDVKMKEKGDIPEGYSVSREKKERFSLILESASTNQTSMYLCASNYRDLTDTQYFGPGTRLTVL.

The chain has TRBV6-5 and TRBJ2-1; no clear D gene. The V gene's germline CDR1 is MNHEY and CDR2 SVGAGI. The V end lost 6 bases, the J end lost 1 base, and 13 bases lay between the germline ends. The CDR3 has 15 residues. CDR3 in amino acids: CASSPVVLSYNEQFF. DNA for the CDR3: TGTGCCAGCAGCCCCGTTGTTCTATCCTACAATGAGCAGTTCTTC.

The V and J genes are TRBV4-3 and TRBJ2-1, with 14 bases aligning to TRBD2. The J segment lost 10 bases and the V segment lost 4 bases, leaving 9 bases of the junction unmatched. There are 16 residues in the CDR3. CDR1 LGHNA and CDR2 YSLEER come from the germline V gene. The CDR3 spells CASSRRPGLAGEEQFF. The CDR3 DNA is TGCGCCAGCAGCCGTCGACCGGGACTAGCGGGAGAAGAGCAGTTCTTC.

A few counts support this clone. This sequence joins TRBV29-1 and TRBJ2-3, with 10 bases lining up with TRBD1. The CDR3 totals 14 residues. V dropped 8 bases and J dropped 1; count of bases not matched to a gene: 6. From germline, CDR1 is SQVTM and CDR2 ANQGSEA. The CDR3 DNA follows: TGCAGCCCTTCTGGACAGGGGGGCACAGATACGCAGTATTTT. It is translated as CSPSGQGGTDTQYF.

This clone was seen only a few times. This chain uses TRBV23-1 with TRBJ2-1, with TRBD2 matching 12 bases. TRBV23-1 is an ORF, and what it does is uncertain. This CDR3 comprises 16 residues. V lost 8 bases to trimming and J lost 10 bases; unmatched junction nucleotides: 15. The CDR3 DNA reads TGCGCCAGCCTTCCCGAGGCTAGCGGGAGGGCCGGAGAGCAGTTCTTC. Translation: CASLPEASGRAGEQFF.

The V and J genes are TRBV7-2 and TRBJ2-1; TRBD1 might be the D (6 bases). Trimming removed 4 bases from V and 5 bases from J, with 12 bases in between. This CDR3 has 14 residues. CDR1 is SGHTA, CDR2 FQGNSA, per germline. CDR3 in amino acids: CASSSLTGHNEQFF. The CDR3 DNA reads TGTGCCAGCAGCTCGTTGACAGGTCACAATGAGCAGTTCTTC.

This clone occurred a few times. The chain carries TRBV12-5 and TRBJ2-3, with TRBD2 matching 8 bases. The CDR3 extends over 14 amino acids. Looked up from germline, CDR1 is LGHNT and CDR2 is FRNRAP. After removal of 5 bases from V and 5 bases from J, the junction contained 6 bases not matched to a gene. The CDR3 spells CASGPGLAGDTQYF. CDR3 nucleotide sequence: TGTGCTAGTGGTCCCGGACTAGCCGGAGATACGCAGTATTTT.